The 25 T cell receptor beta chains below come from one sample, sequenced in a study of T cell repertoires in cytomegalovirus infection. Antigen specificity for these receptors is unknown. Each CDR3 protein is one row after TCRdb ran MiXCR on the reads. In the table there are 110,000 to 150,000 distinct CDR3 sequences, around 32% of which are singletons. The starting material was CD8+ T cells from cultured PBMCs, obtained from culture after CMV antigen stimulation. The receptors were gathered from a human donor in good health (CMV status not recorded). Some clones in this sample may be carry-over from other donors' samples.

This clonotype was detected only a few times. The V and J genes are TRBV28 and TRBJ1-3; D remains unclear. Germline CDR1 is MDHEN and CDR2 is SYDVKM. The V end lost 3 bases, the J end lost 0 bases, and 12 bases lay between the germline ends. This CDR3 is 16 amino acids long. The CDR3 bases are TGTGCCAGCAGTTTTCTTATCCGGGGCTCTGGAAACACCATATATTTT. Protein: CASSFLIRGSGNTIYF.

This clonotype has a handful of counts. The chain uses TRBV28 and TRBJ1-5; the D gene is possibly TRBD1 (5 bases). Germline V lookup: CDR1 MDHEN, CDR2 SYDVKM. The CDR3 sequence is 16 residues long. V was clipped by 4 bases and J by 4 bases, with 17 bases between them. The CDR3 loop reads CASSSWTPTGNQPQHF. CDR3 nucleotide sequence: TGTGCCAGCAGTTCGTGGACACCAACGGGGAATCAGCCCCAGCATTTT.

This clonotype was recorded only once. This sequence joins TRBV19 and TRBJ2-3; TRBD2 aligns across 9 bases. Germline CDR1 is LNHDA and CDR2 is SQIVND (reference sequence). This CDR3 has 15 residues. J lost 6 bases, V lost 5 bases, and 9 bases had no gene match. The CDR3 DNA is TGTGCCAGTAGTCCCGGGACTAGCTTTGCGGATACGCAGTATTTT. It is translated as CASSPGTSFADTQYF.

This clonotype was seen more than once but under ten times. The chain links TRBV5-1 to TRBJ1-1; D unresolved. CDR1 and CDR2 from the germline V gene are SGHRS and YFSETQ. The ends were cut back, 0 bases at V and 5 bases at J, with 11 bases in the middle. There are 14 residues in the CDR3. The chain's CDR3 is CASSLDGDGTEAFF. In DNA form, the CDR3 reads TGCGCCAGCAGCTTGGACGGGGATGGAACTGAAGCTTTCTTT. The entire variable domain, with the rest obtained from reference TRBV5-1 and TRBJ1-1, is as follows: KAGVTQTPRYLIKTRGQQVTLSCSPISGHRSVSWYQQTPGQGLQFLFEYFSETQRNKGNFPGRFSGRQFSNSRSEMNVSTLELGDSALYLCASSLDGDGTEAFFGQGTRLTVV.

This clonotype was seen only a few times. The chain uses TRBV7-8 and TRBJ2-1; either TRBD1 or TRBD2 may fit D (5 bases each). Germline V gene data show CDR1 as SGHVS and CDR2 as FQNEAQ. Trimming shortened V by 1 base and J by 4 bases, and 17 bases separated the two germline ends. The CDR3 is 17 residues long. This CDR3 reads CASSLEAGTDPYNEQFF. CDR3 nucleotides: TGTGCCAGCAGCTTAGAAGCCGGGACGGATCCTTACAATGAGCAGTTCTTC.

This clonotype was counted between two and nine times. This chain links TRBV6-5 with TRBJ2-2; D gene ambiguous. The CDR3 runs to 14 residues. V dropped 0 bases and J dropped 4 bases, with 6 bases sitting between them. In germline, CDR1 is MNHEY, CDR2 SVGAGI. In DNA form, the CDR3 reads TGTGCCAGCAGTTACTCGATAGGCACCGGGGAGCTGTTTTTT. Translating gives CASSYSIGTGELFF.

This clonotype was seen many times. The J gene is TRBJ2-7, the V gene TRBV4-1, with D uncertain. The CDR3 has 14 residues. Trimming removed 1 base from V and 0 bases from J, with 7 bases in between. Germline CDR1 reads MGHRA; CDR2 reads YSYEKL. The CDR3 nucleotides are TGCGCCAGCAGCCAAGTTCTGAGCTCCTACGAGCAGTACTTC. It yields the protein CASSQVLSSYEQYF.

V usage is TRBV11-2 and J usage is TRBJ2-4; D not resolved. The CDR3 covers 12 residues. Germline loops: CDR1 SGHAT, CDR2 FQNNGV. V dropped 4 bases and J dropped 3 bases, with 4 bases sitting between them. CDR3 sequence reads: CASSSLKNIQYF. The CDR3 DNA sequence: TGTGCCAGCAGCTCCCTCAAAAACATTCAGTACTTC.

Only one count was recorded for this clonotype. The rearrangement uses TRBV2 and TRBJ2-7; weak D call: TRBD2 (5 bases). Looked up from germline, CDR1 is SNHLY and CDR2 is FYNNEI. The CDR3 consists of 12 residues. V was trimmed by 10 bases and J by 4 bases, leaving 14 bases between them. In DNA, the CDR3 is TGTGCCACCAACACGAGGGCTTACGAGCAGTACTTC. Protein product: CATNTRAYEQYF.

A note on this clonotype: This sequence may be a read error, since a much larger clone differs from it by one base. The CDR3 reads CASSCPGTPQETQYF. DNA for the CDR3: TGTGCCAGCAGCTGTCCAGGGACACCGCAAGAGACCCAGTACTTC. The chain is built from TRBV7-2 and TRBJ2-5; D might be TRBD1 (6 bases). V shed 4 bases and J shed 2 bases, with 14 bases lying between them. Germline CDR1 reads SGHTA; CDR2 reads FQGNSA. This CDR3 contains 15 residues. Based on the CDR3 plus reference TRBV7-2 and TRBJ2-5, the full variable domain is GAGVSQSPSNKVTEKGKDVELRCDPISGHTALYWYRQSLGQGLEFLIYFQGNSAPDKSGLPSDRFSAERTGGSVSTLTIQRTQQEDSAVYLCASSCPGTPQETQYFGPGTRLLVL.

Here the CDR3 DNA reads TGTGCCATCGGGACCGGGGGGGCCCCCTACGAGCAGTACTTC. The encoded protein is CAIGTGGAPYEQYF. The chain is built from TRBV10-3 and TRBJ2-7; TRBD2 aligns across 8 bases. This CDR3 contains 14 residues. The J segment lost 2 bases and the V segment lost 8 bases, leaving 8 bases of the junction unmatched. Germline V CDR1 and CDR2: ENHRY, SYGVKD.

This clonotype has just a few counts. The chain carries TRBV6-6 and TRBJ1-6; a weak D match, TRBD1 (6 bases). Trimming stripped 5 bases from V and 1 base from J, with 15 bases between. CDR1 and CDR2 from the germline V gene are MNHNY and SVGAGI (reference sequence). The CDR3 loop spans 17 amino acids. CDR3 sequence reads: CASSPGQYKSYNSPLHF. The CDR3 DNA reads TGTGCCAGCAGTCCCGGACAGTACAAGTCCTATAATTCACCCCTCCACTTT.

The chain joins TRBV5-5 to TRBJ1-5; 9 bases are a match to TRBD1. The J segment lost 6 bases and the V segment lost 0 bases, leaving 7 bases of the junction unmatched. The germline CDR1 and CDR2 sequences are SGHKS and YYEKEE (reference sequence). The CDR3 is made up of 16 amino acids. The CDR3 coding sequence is TGTGCCAGCAGCTTGGCCCCGACAGGGGGAGGTCAGCCCCAGCATTTT. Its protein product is CASSLAPTGGGQPQHF.

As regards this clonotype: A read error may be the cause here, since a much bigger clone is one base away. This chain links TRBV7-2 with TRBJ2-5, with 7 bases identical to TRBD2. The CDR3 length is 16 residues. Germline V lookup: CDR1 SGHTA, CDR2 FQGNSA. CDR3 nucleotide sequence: TGTGCCAGCAGCCCCCCGGGCGGGGGAATGAAAGAGGCCCAGTACTTC. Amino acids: CASSPPGGGMKEAQYF.

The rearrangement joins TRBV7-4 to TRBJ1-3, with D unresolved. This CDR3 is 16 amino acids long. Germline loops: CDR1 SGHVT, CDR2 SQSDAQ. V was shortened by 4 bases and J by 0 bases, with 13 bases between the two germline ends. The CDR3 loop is CASSSLGRSSGNTIYF. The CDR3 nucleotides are TGTGCCAGCAGCTCACTTGGACGGTCCTCTGGAAACACCATATATTTT.

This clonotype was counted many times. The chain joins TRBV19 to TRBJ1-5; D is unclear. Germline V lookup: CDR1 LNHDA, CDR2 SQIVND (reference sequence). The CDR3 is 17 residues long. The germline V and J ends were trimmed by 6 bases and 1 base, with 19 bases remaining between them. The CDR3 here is CASRLTVDPRSNQPQHF. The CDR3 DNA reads TGTGCCAGTAGACTCACTGTCGACCCGAGGAGCAATCAGCCCCAGCATTTT.

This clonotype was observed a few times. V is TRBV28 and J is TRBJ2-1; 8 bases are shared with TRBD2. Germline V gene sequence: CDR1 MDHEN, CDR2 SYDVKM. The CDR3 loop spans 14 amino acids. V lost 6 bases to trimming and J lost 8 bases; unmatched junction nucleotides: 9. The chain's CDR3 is CASSRTSTWDEQFF. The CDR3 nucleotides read TGTGCCAGCAGCCGGACTAGCACCTGGGATGAGCAGTTCTTC.

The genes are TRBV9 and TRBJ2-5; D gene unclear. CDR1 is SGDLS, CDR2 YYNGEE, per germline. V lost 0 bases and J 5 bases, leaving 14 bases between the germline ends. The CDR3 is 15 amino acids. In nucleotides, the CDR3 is TGTGCCAGCAGCGTAGACGGCACCTTAGGGGAGACCCAGTACTTC. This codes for CASSVDGTLGETQYF.

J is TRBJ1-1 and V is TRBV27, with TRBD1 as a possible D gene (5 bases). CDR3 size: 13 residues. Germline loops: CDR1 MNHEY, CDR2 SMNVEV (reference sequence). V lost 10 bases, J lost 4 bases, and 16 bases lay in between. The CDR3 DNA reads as TGTGCCACACAATTGGGGGTGAGCACTGAAGCTTTCTTT. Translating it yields CATQLGVSTEAFF.

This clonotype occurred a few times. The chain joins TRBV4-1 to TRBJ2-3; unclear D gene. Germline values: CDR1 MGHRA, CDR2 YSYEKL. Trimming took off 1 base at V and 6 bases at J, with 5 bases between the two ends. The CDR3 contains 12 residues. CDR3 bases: TGCGCCAGCAGCCAAGTAGAGGATACGCAGTATTTT. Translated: CASSQVEDTQYF.

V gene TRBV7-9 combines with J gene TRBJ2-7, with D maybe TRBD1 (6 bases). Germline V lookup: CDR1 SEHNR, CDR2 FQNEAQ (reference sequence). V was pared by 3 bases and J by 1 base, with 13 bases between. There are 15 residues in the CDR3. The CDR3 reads CASSLPVQGSYEQYF. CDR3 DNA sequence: TGTGCCAGCAGCTTGCCGGTACAGGGTTCCTACGAGCAGTACTTC.

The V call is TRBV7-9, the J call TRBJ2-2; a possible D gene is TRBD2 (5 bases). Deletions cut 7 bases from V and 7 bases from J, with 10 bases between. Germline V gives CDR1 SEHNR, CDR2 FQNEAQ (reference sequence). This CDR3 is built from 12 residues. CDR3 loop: CASKTGFGELFF. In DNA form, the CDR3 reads TGTGCCAGCAAAACGGGGTTCGGGGAGCTGTTTTTT.

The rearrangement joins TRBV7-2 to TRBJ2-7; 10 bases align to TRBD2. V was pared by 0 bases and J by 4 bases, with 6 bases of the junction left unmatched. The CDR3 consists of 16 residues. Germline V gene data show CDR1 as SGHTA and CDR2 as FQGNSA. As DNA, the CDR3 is TGTGCCAGCAGCTTAGCTCCTAGCGGGGGAGTATACGAGCAGTACTTC. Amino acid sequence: CASSLAPSGGVYEQYF.

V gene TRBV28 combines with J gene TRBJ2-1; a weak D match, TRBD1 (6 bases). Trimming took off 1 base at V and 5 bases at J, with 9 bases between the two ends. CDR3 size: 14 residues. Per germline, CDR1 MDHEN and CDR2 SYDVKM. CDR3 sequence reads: CASSLFRGHNEQFF. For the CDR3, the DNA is TGTGCCAGCAGTTTATTCAGGGGCCACAATGAGCAGTTCTTC.

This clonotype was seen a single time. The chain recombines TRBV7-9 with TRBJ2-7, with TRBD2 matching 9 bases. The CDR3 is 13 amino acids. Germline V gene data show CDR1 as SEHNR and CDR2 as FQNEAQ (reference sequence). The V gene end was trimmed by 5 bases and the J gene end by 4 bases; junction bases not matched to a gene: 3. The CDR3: CASSVTSGYEQYF. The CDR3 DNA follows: TGTGCCAGCAGCGTAACTAGCGGGTACGAGCAGTACTTC.